This passage covers 11 T cell receptor beta chains from one sample sequenced in a study of quantifying T cell responses using KT2 cells. Study background: cDNA was made from DNase-treated RNA using alpha and beta constant primers.

Each cDNA got a UMI-containing oligo ligated at its 3' end. The first PCR ran three to four cycles with an equimolar RC1.1 and RC1.2 beta primer mix. Via MiXCR, TCRdb re-called the UMI-ligation and nested PCR reads, giving one row per CDR3 protein. The sample has tens of thousands of distinct CDR3 sequences, approximately 13% seen once. Source material: PBMCs spiked with cells of the T cell clone KT2. The origin of the receptors is a human donor.

The V and J genes are TRBV7-3 and TRBJ2-7; D is unclear. Deletions cut 1 base from V and 5 bases from J, with 15 bases between. Germline assignment: CDR1 SGHTA and CDR2 FQGTGA. The CDR3 is 15 amino acids. In nucleotides, the CDR3 is TGTGCCAGCAGCTTAAGCCCCTTTCATGAACACGAGCAGTACTTC. Translating it yields CASSLSPFHEHEQYF.

The V call is TRBV20-1, the J call TRBJ1-1; D is ambiguous. CDR1 DFQATT and CDR2 SNEGSKA come from the germline V gene (reference sequence). The CDR3 length is 13 residues. V lost 6 bases to trimming and J lost 0 bases, with 11 bases between them. This CDR3 is CSAFGVLNTEAFF. In DNA form, the CDR3 reads TGCAGTGCCTTTGGGGTCCTGAACACTGAAGCTTTCTTT.

The V and J genes are TRBV6-2 or TRBV6-3 and TRBJ2-7; 8 positions agree with TRBD2. After removal of 7 bases from V and 0 bases from J, the junction contained 8 bases not matched to a gene. Germline loops: CDR1 MNHEY, CDR2 SVGEGT. CDR3 size: 15 residues. The chain's CDR3 is CASTNRLASSYEQYF. In DNA, the CDR3 is TGTGCCAGCACTAACCGACTAGCGAGCTCCTACGAGCAGTACTTC.

This clonotype was seen many times. The rearrangement links TRBV20-1 to TRBJ2-3; 8 nucleotides match TRBD2. V trimming: 0 bases; J trimming: 1 base; junction bases outside the gene matches: 3. Germline lookup yields CDR1 DFQATT and CDR2 SNEGSKA (reference sequence). This CDR3 region has 15 residues. The CDR3 loop is CSAREATSGTDTQYF. Here the CDR3 DNA reads TGCAGTGCTAGAGAAGCGACTAGCGGCACAGATACGCAGTATTTT.

This chain connects TRBV4-2 to TRBJ2-3; 14 nucleotides agree with TRBD2. The ends lost 2 bases at V and 4 bases at J; junction bases unmatched: 2. Per germline, CDR1 LGHNA and CDR2 YNFKEQ. The CDR3 contains 16 residues. CDR3 coding DNA: TGTGCCAGCAGCCAACGACTAGCGGGAGGGCCAGATACGCAGTATTTT. Its protein product is CASSQRLAGGPDTQYF.

In its sample, this clonotype was seen many times. The chain has TRBV7-8 and TRBJ2-7; D perhaps matches TRBD1 (6 bases). This CDR3 region has 15 residues. V shed 1 base and J shed 2 bases, with 12 bases lying between them. CDR1 is SGHVS, CDR2 FQNEAQ, per germline. The CDR3 spells CASSLGGTPTYEQYF. In nucleotides, the CDR3 is TGTGCCAGCAGCTTAGGAGGGACACCGACCTACGAGCAGTACTTC.

The chain recombines TRBV10-3 with TRBJ2-3; 7 bases map to TRBD1. The CDR3 runs to 15 residues. The germline V gene has CDR1 ENHRY and CDR2 SYGVKD. Trimming removed 10 bases from V and 2 bases from J; junction bases left unmatched: 12. The DNA for the CDR3 is TGTGCCACCTCGGGTGCCAGGGGGTCCACAGATACGCAGTATTTT. The encoded protein is CATSGARGSTDTQYF.

The V and J genes are TRBV7-8 and TRBJ1-4, with 9 bases that match TRBD1. The germline V gene encodes CDR1 SGHVS and CDR2 FQNEAQ. The junction had 8 bases not matched to a gene; V was cut back by 4 bases and J by 5 bases. The CDR3 has 16 amino acids. The DNA of the CDR3 is TGTGCCAGCAGCTACCACCCCGGGACAGGGAATGAAAAACTGTTTTTT. This encodes CASSYHPGTGNEKLFF. The variable domain in full, with the rest retrieved from reference TRBV7-8 and TRBJ1-4, is GAGVSQSPRYKVAKRGQDVALRCDPISGHVSLFWYQQALGQGPEFLTYFQNEAQLDKSGLPSDRFFAERPEGSVSTLKIQRTQQEDSAVYLCASSYHPGTGNEKLFFGSGTQLSVL.

J is TRBJ2-7 and V is TRBV12-5; tentative D call: TRBD2 (7 bases). The germline V and J ends were trimmed by 5 bases and 4 bases, with 18 bases remaining between them. Germline V gene sequence: CDR1 LGHNT, CDR2 FRNRAP. CDR3 length equals 15 residues. The CDR3 protein is CASGGGGQVRYEQYF. The DNA of the CDR3 is TGTGCTAGTGGTGGGGGGGGACAAGTAAGGTACGAGCAGTACTTC.

This clonotype was detected only a few times. The genes are TRBV7-2 and TRBJ2-5; unclear D gene. Trimming stripped 8 bases from V and 0 bases from J, with 13 bases between. This CDR3 contains 14 residues. Germline V lookup: CDR1 SGHTA, CDR2 FQGNSA. The CDR3 reads CASRPGWYQETQYF. The DNA of the CDR3 is TGTGCCAGCCGTCCTGGGTGGTACCAAGAGACCCAGTACTTC.

This clonotype was counted only a few times. J is TRBJ1-1 and V is TRBV6-1; 8 bases align to TRBD1. The CDR3 consists of 15 residues. J lost 4 bases, V lost 1 base, and 5 bases had no gene match. Germline V CDR1 and CDR2: MNHNS, SASEGT. CDR3: CASSEGRQGLTEAFF. CDR3 coding DNA: TGTGCCAGCAGTGAAGGGAGACAGGGGCTCACTGAAGCTTTCTTT.